This TCR beta chain was identified in a study of a mutant IDH1 vaccine in newly diagnosed glioma. Study context: Vaccination started 4-6 weeks after radiotherapy alone, or with temozolomide cycles. Treatment recipients were about 62% male and about 40% female, and their mean age was approximately 43 years. Previous care, which was radiotherapy, temozolomide, or both, most often involved both.

Broader study findings: Pseudoprogression appeared unlinked to shifts in leading peripheral T cell clonotypes.

In the case of this clone: Its antigen is unknown.

Measured with immunoSEQ multiplex PCR; TCRdb has only the in-frame clones, and not every one. The repertoire includes about 54,000 clones, roughly 80% of them detected once, and 3.5% to 5% sits in the top ten. Time point described: week 35, safety follow-up. The vaccine gave 300 ug of a 20-mer mutant IDH1 peptide subcutaneously per dose. Germline assignment: CDR1 SGHVS and CDR2 FNYEAQ. The CDR3 sequence is 14 residues long. V dropped 4 bases and J dropped 1 base, with 8 bases sitting between them. This sequence originates from a woman younger than 35 with glioma. The input for sequencing was PBMCs, taken from a glioma patient whose treatment included an IDH1 peptide vaccine. The genes are TRBV7-6 and TRBJ2-1; no reliable D call. Here the CDR3 reads CASSSAISYNEQFF. Written as DNA, the CDR3 is TGTGCCAGCAGCTCCGCTATATCCTACAATGAGCAGTTCTTC.